This entry lists 16 T cell receptor beta chains sequenced from one sample in a study of blood T cells in healthy people across ages. Alongside a J-beta primer mix, a sample-barcoded 5' primer served in a second PCR lasting about 7 to 12 cycles. Each CDR3 protein gets one entry after TCRdb re-called the 5' RACE reads with MiXCR. The table shows about 290,000 distinct CDR3 sequences, with about 25% occurring only once. Material for sequencing was blood. The source is a woman in her sixties or seventies in good health.

This clonotype has a single count. In DNA, the CDR3 is TGCAGTGCTAGGGGGTTGCGTGAGGAAGAACTGTTTTTT. It codes for CSARGLREEELFF. V gene TRBV20-1 combines with J gene TRBJ1-4; no reliable D call. Looked up from germline, CDR1 is DFQATT and CDR2 is SNEGSKA (reference sequence). The CDR3 sequence is 13 residues long. V gave up 3 bases and J gave up 12 bases, with 17 bases separating them.

The chain recombines TRBV29-1 with TRBJ2-7; 8 nucleotides match TRBD1. This CDR3 spans 13 amino acids. Germline lookup yields CDR1 SQVTM and CDR2 ANQGSEA. The J segment lost 3 bases and the V segment lost 7 bases, leaving 8 bases of the junction unmatched. This CDR3 is CSAGTGENYEQYF. The CDR3 DNA is TGCAGCGCCGGGACAGGAGAGAACTACGAGCAGTACTTC.

This clonotype came up a few times. The gene calls are TRBV20-1 and TRBJ1-6; 8 nucleotides line up with TRBD1. Per the germline V gene, CDR1 is DFQATT and CDR2 is SNEGSKA (reference sequence). With V trimmed by 0 bases and J by 7 bases, 14 bases remained unmatched. The CDR3 consists of 18 residues. The CDR3: CSARERGQGPARNSPLHF. DNA of the CDR3: TGCAGTGCTAGAGAACGCGGACAGGGCCCGGCTAGAAATTCACCCCTCCACTTT.

This clonotype occurred a few times. The V call is TRBV20-1, the J call TRBJ2-3; 9 bases are a match to TRBD2. The CDR3 sequence is 16 residues long. The germline CDR1 and CDR2 sequences are DFQATT and SNEGSKA (reference sequence). V gave up 0 bases and J gave up 0 bases; unmatched junction bases: 4. The CDR3 DNA sequence: TGCAGTGCTAGAGATACTAGCGGGCTTAGCACAGATACGCAGTATTTT. Its protein is CSARDTSGLSTDTQYF.

In the case of this clonotype: Possible read error: a much larger clone is one base away. The V call is TRBV20-1, the J call TRBJ2-1, with 8 bases fitting TRBD2. CDR1 and CDR2 from the germline V gene are DFQATT and SNEGSKA (reference sequence). The CDR3 has 15 amino acids. After removal of 3 bases from V and 0 bases from J, the junction contained 4 bases not matched to a gene. This chain's CDR3 is CSASSGESSYNEQFF. DNA of the CDR3: TGCAGTGCTAGTAGCGGGGAGAGCTCCTACAATGAGCAGTTCTTC.

The rearrangement joins TRBV20-1 to TRBJ1-3; D perhaps matches TRBD1 (5 bases). The CDR3 is 14 residues long. V shed 6 bases and J shed 0 bases, with 12 bases lying between them. Germline V lookup: CDR1 DFQATT, CDR2 SNEGSKA (reference sequence). CDR3 coding DNA: TGCAGTGCCCGGGACGGCCACTCTGGAAACACCATATATTTT. Protein sequence: CSARDGHSGNTIYF.

J is TRBJ2-1 and V is TRBV14; D uncertain. CDR1 is SGHDN, CDR2 FVKESK, per germline. The CDR3 has 12 amino acids. Deletions cut 1 base from V and 10 bases from J, with 8 bases between. The CDR3 DNA follows: TGTGCCAGCAGCCAAGTCGTTTGGGAGCAGTTCTTC. This translates into CASSQVVWEQFF. Combining the CDR3 with reference TRBV14 and TRBJ2-1 gives the whole variable domain EAGVTQFPSHSVIEKGQTVTLRCDPISGHDNLYWYRRVMGKEIKFLLHFVKESKQDESGMPNNRFLAERTGGTYSTLKVQPAELEDSGVYFCASSQVVWEQFFGPGTRLTVL.

The V gene is TRBV20-1, the J gene TRBJ1-4; D gene uncertain. The CDR3 has 15 residues. Germline lookup yields CDR1 DFQATT and CDR2 SNEGSKA (reference sequence). V was shortened by 1 base and J by 7 bases, with 16 bases between the two germline ends. The CDR3 sequence: CSARGPVGRTEKLFF. The CDR3 bases are TGCAGTGCTAGAGGGCCCGTAGGAAGAACTGAAAAACTGTTTTTT.

This clonotype has at least ten counts. The chain carries TRBV5-5 and TRBJ2-4; D not certain. V shed 3 bases and J shed 6 bases, with 4 bases lying between them. The CDR3 is 11 residues long. The germline V gene has CDR1 SGHKS and CDR2 YYEKEE (reference sequence). Here the CDR3 reads CASSWGNIQYF. CDR3 sequence (DNA): TGTGCCAGCAGCTGGGGAAACATTCAGTACTTC.

V usage is TRBV28 and J usage is TRBJ2-7, with 10 nucleotides matching TRBD1. The length of the CDR3 is 15 residues. Germline CDR1 reads MDHEN; CDR2 reads SYDVKM. Unmatched junction bases numbered 5, after V lost 4 bases and J lost 2 bases. As DNA, the CDR3 is TGTGCCAGCAGTTCTGCCGGGACAGGGGCCTACGAGCAGTACTTC. This gives the protein CASSSAGTGAYEQYF.

This chain uses TRBV13 with TRBJ2-6; TRBD1 matches 7 bases. Per the germline V gene, CDR1 is PRHDT and CDR2 is FYEKMQ (reference sequence). V trimming: 4 bases; J trimming: 4 bases; junction bases outside the gene matches: 7. The length of the CDR3 is 16 residues. CDR3 sequence: CASSSATGLGANVLTF. The DNA of the CDR3 is TGTGCCAGCAGCTCGGCGACAGGGTTAGGGGCCAACGTCCTGACTTTC.

V is TRBV3-1 and J is TRBJ2-1, with D possibly being TRBD1 (5 bases). The CDR3 runs 12 residues. V lost 4 bases to trimming and J lost 7 bases, with 8 bases between them. CDR1 and CDR2 (germline): LGHDT, YNNKEL (reference sequence). The CDR3 DNA is TGTGCCAGCAGCCCCCCAGGGAATGAGCAGTTCTTC. Encoded protein: CASSPPGNEQFF.

On this clonotype: Germline is not matched at one junction end, which may reflect a read error. This sequence joins TRBV12-3 or TRBV12-4 and TRBJ2-1; D gene uncertain. The CDR3 spans 15 residues. The CDR3 nucleotides read TGTGCCAGCAGTTTTCACTCAAACTCCTACAATAAGCAGTTCTTC. This encodes CASSFHSNSYNKQFF.

The chain carries TRBV5-6 and TRBJ1-2; D unclear. Germline-derived CDR1 and CDR2 are SGHDT and YYEEEE. The CDR3 consists of 13 residues. The ends were cut back, 0 bases at V and 6 bases at J, with 9 bases in the middle. CDR3 residues: CASSLAGRDGYTF. The DNA for the CDR3 is TGTGCCAGCAGCTTGGCCGGGAGGGATGGCTACACCTTC.

V gene TRBV4-3 combines with J gene TRBJ1-1, with D possibly being TRBD1 (5 bases). V was trimmed by 3 bases and J by 4 bases, leaving 9 bases between them. Germline assignment: CDR1 LGHNA and CDR2 YSLEER. The CDR3 runs to 13 residues. The CDR3 bases are TGCGCCAGCAGCCAGGGGAGGGGCACTGAAGCTTTCTTT. Its translation: CASSQGRGTEAFF.

The V and J genes are TRBV29-1 and TRBJ2-3, with TRBD1 identical over 7 bases. Germline trimming cut 3 bases from V and 4 bases from J; bases unmatched to any gene: 4. The length of the CDR3 is 13 residues. Germline lookup yields CDR1 SQVTM and CDR2 ANQGSEA. The CDR3 region has the DNA TGCAGCGTTGATAGGCAGGGGGCAGATACGCAGTATTTT. It translates to CSVDRQGADTQYF.